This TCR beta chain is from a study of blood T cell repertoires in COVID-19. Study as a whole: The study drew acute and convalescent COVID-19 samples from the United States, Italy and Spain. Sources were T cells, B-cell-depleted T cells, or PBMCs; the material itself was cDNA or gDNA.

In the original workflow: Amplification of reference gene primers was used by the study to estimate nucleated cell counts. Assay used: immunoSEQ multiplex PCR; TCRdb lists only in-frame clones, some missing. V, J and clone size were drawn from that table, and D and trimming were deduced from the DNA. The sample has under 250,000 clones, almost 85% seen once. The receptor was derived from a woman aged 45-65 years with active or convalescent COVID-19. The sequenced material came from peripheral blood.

CDR3 nucleotide sequence: TGTGCCAGCAGCAAAGAGGTGGATCCGGGACAGCAAGCCTACGAGCAGTACGTC. This encodes CASSKEVDPGQQAYEQYV. The chain has TRBV21-1 and TRBJ2-7; the D call of TRBD1 is as the table states it, not checked on the DNA. TRBV21-1 is designated a pseudogene. The CDR3 runs to 18 residues.